This T cell receptor beta chain was sequenced in a study of blood T cell repertoires in COVID-19 (dated by TCRdb to about 2020). Context from the whole study: Samples from collaborators originated in the United States, Italy and Spain and spanned both the acute and convalescent phases of COVID-19. The prospective study material was composed of cDNA or gDNA derived from T cells, B-cell-depleted T cells, or PBMCs. The dataset comprised deeply sampled blood TCRbeta repertoires from subjects exposed to, actively infected with, or recovered from COVID-19. The repertoires were made available in a free public database intended to serve as a resource for research on the immune response to SARS-CoV-2. The samples were drawn from two sources: the first 160 participants of the ongoing ImmuneRACE study, and 1,000 to 1,500 subjects contributed by 6 global collaborators. A de-identified subject ID, COVID-19 status, age in years and sex were almost always included in the sample metadata. HLA class I and class II types, where available, came from metadata supplied by the sample provider rather than from assay-based typing.

The germline V gene (reference sequence) sets CDR1 to MNHNY and CDR2 to SVGAGI. After removal of 2 bases from V and 6 bases from J, the junction retains 7 bases not matched to a gene. The CDR3 covers 16 residues, taking in both the cysteine and the phenylalanine. CDR3 DNA only is kept here, 48 bases in frame from base 1. The immunoSEQ Assay, a bias-controlled multiplex PCR, was used to amplify TCRbeta CDR3 regions from genomic DNA. In the paper's pipeline: Nucleated cell counts per sample were estimated from amplification of reference gene primers within the assay. Sequence reads were collapsed and filtered to measure the absolute abundance of every unique TCRbeta CDR3 rearrangement. Productive Simpson clonality was computed per sample as the square root of Simpson's diversity index over productive rearrangements. TCRdb mirrors the immuneACCESS table, restricted to in-frame sequences. Some clones are absent from its copies; in checked studies, under half trace to an unresolved V gene, and the reason for the others is unknown. V and J calls and clone size are given by that table; D and trimming were obtained from the DNA. The sample yields 55,000 or so clones; just over 90% were counted once. The ten biggest clones cover approximately 6.2% of the sample.

Findings and caveats that apply to the study as a whole: How much clinical and demographic metadata was included differed by source and by participant, and the metadata was provided uncurated.

Each collaborating institution followed its own protocols to collect whole blood in K2EDTA tubes. For TCRbeta analysis, collaborators shipped samples as frozen whole blood, isolated PBMCs, or DNA extracted from either of those sample types. In the case of this clone: Which antigen it targets is not known. Per-nucleotide qualities are absent, and no much larger clonotype sits a single base away.

The clonotype originates from a man aged 40-55 years with acute or convalescent COVID-19. What was sequenced was peripheral blood. The chain couples TRBV6-6 to TRBJ1-5; 10 middle bases align to TRBD1. For the CDR3, the sequence is CASSYRDRGIGQPQHF. The nucleotide sequence is TGTGCCAGCAGTTACCGGGACAGGGGAATAGGTCAGCCCCAGCATTTT.